The 32 T cell receptor beta chains presented below share a single source sample, sequenced in a study of low-dose radiotherapy and immunotherapy resistance in tumors. TRAV- and TRBV-specific primers, spanning alpha and beta chains, primed first-strand cDNA. TCR amplification involved around 22 PCR cycles with a constant-region primer and V-primer adapter. TCRdb reanalysed the reads using MiXCR and keeps one entry per CDR3 protein. The top ten clones hold around 3.7% of a sample with 13,000 or so distinct CDR3 sequences, over 60% of them seen once. Receptors were obtained from a human donor with advanced metastatic prostate, ovarian, gallbladder or colorectal cancer (not recorded which). This table probably holds off-target reads from a library built for another chain.

The table lists this clonotype with a few counts. The rearrangement joins TRBV28 to TRBJ2-3; D might be TRBD1 (5 bases). The V end was cut by 6 bases, the J end by 3 bases, with 16 bases between. Germline lookup yields CDR1 MDHEN and CDR2 SYDVKM. The CDR3 runs 15 residues. The CDR3: CASSNDRGSTDTQYF. Here the CDR3 DNA reads TGTGCCAGCAGCAACGACAGAGGTAGTACAGATACGCAGTATTTT.

The chain recombines TRBV5-1 with TRBJ2-5; no reliable D call. This CDR3 has 13 amino acids. From germline, CDR1 is SGHRS and CDR2 YFSETQ. The ends were cut back, 5 bases at V and 2 bases at J, with 10 bases in the middle. The CDR3 DNA is TGCGCCAGCAGTAAAGGGCAGCAAGAGACCCAGTACTTC. Its translation: CASSKGQQETQYF.

The V call is TRBV20-1, the J call TRBJ2-3, with 10 bases lining up with TRBD2. Germline-derived CDR1 and CDR2 are DFQATT and SNEGSKA (reference sequence). V trimming: 3 bases; J trimming: 4 bases; junction bases outside the gene matches: 10. This CDR3 has 16 residues. CDR3 protein: CSARGRTSGTPDTQYF. CDR3 DNA: TGCAGTGCTAGGGGGCGTACTAGCGGGACCCCAGATACGCAGTATTTT.

The CDR3 DNA is TGTGCCAGCAACCGGGGATTGCAGAACACTGAAGCTTTCTTT. Its protein product is CASNRGLQNTEAFF. This chain joins TRBV6-2 or TRBV6-3 and TRBJ1-1; D remains unclear. The CDR3 totals 14 residues. Per germline, CDR1 MNHEY and CDR2 SVGEGT. V lost 7 bases and J 1 base, leaving 13 bases between the germline ends.

The chain uses TRBV12-3 or TRBV12-4 and TRBJ2-7; D possibly corresponds to TRBD2 (5 bases). There are 13 residues in the CDR3. Between the trimmed V and J ends, which lost 1 base and 7 bases, there was a span of 11 bases. CDR3: CASSLGGAGEQYF. The CDR3 DNA follows: TGTGCCAGCAGTTTAGGGGGAGCTGGTGAGCAGTACTTC.

This sequence joins TRBV6-5 and TRBJ1-2; unclear D gene. Trimming cost V 7 bases and J 4 bases, with 10 bases left between them. The CDR3 has 12 amino acids. Germline assignment: CDR1 MNHEY and CDR2 SVGAGI. For the CDR3, the DNA is TGTGCCAGCAAGGAGGGAGGCTATGGCTACACCTTC. Protein: CASKEGGYGYTF.

V is TRBV6-2 or TRBV6-3 and J is TRBJ2-1; D uncertain. Germline V CDR1 and CDR2: MNHEY, SVGEGT. V was clipped by 6 bases and J by 0 bases, with 12 bases between them. The CDR3 has 15 amino acids. In DNA, the CDR3 is TGTGCCAGCAGCCGACTGGGAAGCTCCTACAATGAGCAGTTCTTC. Its protein is CASSRLGSSYNEQFF.

The rearrangement joins TRBV5-1 to TRBJ2-7, with 7 nucleotides matching TRBD1. V gave up 0 bases and J gave up 2 bases; unmatched junction bases: 8. There are 16 residues in the CDR3. CDR1 SGHRS and CDR2 YFSETQ come from the germline V gene. CDR3 sequence (DNA): TGCGCCAGCAGCTTGGGGGGGACAGCTAAACCCTACGAGCAGTACTTC. It is translated as CASSLGGTAKPYEQYF.

The table lists this clonotype with a few counts. CDR3 DNA sequence: TGTGCCAGCCGGGACAGGGGCGCCCGGGGGCAGTACTTC. Translation gives CASRDRGARGQYF. The rearrangement links TRBV28 to TRBJ2-7, with 10 positions matching TRBD1. Trimming removed 8 bases from V and 9 bases from J; junction bases left unmatched: 10. The CDR3 sequence is 13 residues long. CDR1 is MDHEN and CDR2 is SYDVKM in the germline V gene. The full variable domain, completed using reference TRBV28 and TRBJ2-7, is DVKVTQSSRYLVKRTGEKVFLECVQDMDHENMFWYRQDPGLGLRLIYFSYDVKMKEKGDIPEGYSVSREKKERFSLILESASTNQTSMYLCASRDRGARGQYFGPGTRLTVT.

This clonotype showed up just once. The rearrangement links TRBV11-2 to TRBJ2-5; no reliable D call. Germline V gives CDR1 SGHAT, CDR2 FQNNGV. Trimming left V 6 bases short and J 1 base short, with 12 bases between. The CDR3 consists of 14 residues. The CDR3: CASSQMGSQETQYF. Here the CDR3 DNA reads TGTGCCAGCAGTCAGATGGGGTCCCAAGAGACCCAGTACTTC.

This clonotype was seen once. The chain is built from TRBV12-3 or TRBV12-4 and TRBJ2-1, with TRBD2 matching 8 bases. With V trimmed by 0 bases and J by 6 bases, 10 bases remained unmatched. CDR3 length equals 17 residues. This chain's CDR3 is CASSLAAVGRAANEQFF. The CDR3 DNA sequence: TGTGCCAGCAGTTTAGCCGCGGTCGGGAGGGCTGCCAATGAGCAGTTCTTC.

V and J are TRBV4-3 and TRBJ2-1; D not resolved. Trimming shortened V by 0 bases and J by 5 bases, and 8 bases separated the two germline ends. This CDR3 spans 14 amino acids. Germline loops: CDR1 LGHNA, CDR2 YSLEER. CDR3 region: CASSQENRHNEQFF. CDR3 nucleotide sequence: TGCGCCAGCAGCCAAGAGAACAGACACAATGAGCAGTTCTTC.

CDR3 sequence reads: CASSNEAGASYEQYF. CDR3 nucleotide sequence: TGTGCCAGCAGTAACGAAGCGGGAGCATCCTACGAGCAGTACTTC. The chain carries TRBV28 and TRBJ2-7; TRBD2 aligns across 8 bases. Germline values: CDR1 MDHEN, CDR2 SYDVKM. V was clipped by 5 bases and J by 1 base; unmatched bases: 7. CDR3 length: 15 residues.

This clonotype was detected a few times. The chain carries TRBV20-1 and TRBJ2-7; 9 bases map to TRBD1. The J segment lost 1 base and the V segment lost 6 bases, leaving 7 bases of the junction unmatched. The V gene's germline CDR1 is DFQATT and CDR2 SNEGSKA (reference sequence). This CDR3 has 14 residues. CDR3 bases: TGCAGTGCCCCCCGACAGGGGGAATCCTACGAGCAGTACTTC. This encodes CSAPRQGESYEQYF.

The chain links TRBV3-1 to TRBJ1-2; 7 bases map to TRBD1. CDR1 and CDR2 (germline): LGHDT, YNNKEL (reference sequence). The CDR3 sequence is 15 residues long. V dropped 6 bases and J dropped 1; count of bases not matched to a gene: 8. CDR3 protein: CASRAAGQSNYGYTF. The CDR3 DNA reads as TGTGCCAGCAGGGCTGCGGGACAGAGTAACTATGGCTACACCTTC.

The chain couples TRBV28 to TRBJ2-7; D is possibly TRBD1 (5 bases). The CDR3 contains 18 residues. Trimming pared 4 bases from V and 3 bases from J, leaving 25 bases between. CDR1 is MDHEN, CDR2 SYDVKM, per germline. The CDR3 nucleotides are TGTGCCAGCAGTTCTCCGACCCCATGGGGCGGAACGGTCTACGAGCAGTACTTC. Residues: CASSSPTPWGGTVYEQYF.

J is TRBJ2-7 and V is TRBV10-3; D uncertain. V was pared by 2 bases and J by 5 bases, with 13 bases between. The CDR3 length is 14 residues. CDR1 ENHRY and CDR2 SYGVKD come from the germline V gene. The CDR3 DNA sequence: TGTGCCATCAGTGAGAATCTCGCTAACGACGAGCAGTACTTC. Residues: CAISENLANDEQYF.

The chain couples TRBV6-1 to TRBJ2-1, with TRBD1 matching 9 bases. Germline CDR1 and CDR2: MNHNS and SASEGT. Germline trimming cut 5 bases from V and 3 bases from J; bases unmatched to any gene: 11. The CDR3 is made up of 17 amino acids. The CDR3 region has the DNA TGTGCCAGCAGTTTAGGGACAGGGACGGCTAGCTACAATGAGCAGTTCTTC. It translates to CASSLGTGTASYNEQFF.

The rearrangement links TRBV19 to TRBJ2-2, with TRBD1 as a possible D gene (6 bases). Germline V gene data show CDR1 as LNHDA and CDR2 as SQIVND (reference sequence). The CDR3 runs to 14 residues. V gave up 5 bases and J gave up 1 base, with 8 bases separating them. CDR3 amino acids: CASSEQGNTGELFF. Written as DNA, the CDR3 is TGTGCCAGTAGTGAACAGGGGAACACCGGGGAGCTGTTTTTT.

The gene calls are TRBV12-5 and TRBJ1-5; D not certain. Trimming left V 6 bases short and J 4 bases short, with 1 base between. Germline CDR1 and CDR2: LGHNT and FRNRAP. This CDR3 is 10 amino acids long. The CDR3 is CASGNQPQHF. Written as DNA, the CDR3 is TGTGCTAGTGGGAATCAGCCCCAGCATTTT.

V is TRBV7-3 and J is TRBJ1-1, with TRBD1 as a possible D gene (6 bases). The CDR3 spans 13 residues. V dropped 6 bases and J dropped 5 bases, with 13 bases sitting between them. In germline, CDR1 is SGHTA, CDR2 FQGTGA. The chain's CDR3 is CASSSGTRTEAFF. The CDR3 coding sequence is TGTGCCAGCAGTTCCGGGACAAGGACTGAAGCTTTCTTT.

This clonotype was found once. The V and J genes are TRBV6-2 or TRBV6-3 and TRBJ2-1, with D possibly being TRBD1 or TRBD2 (6 bases each). Trimming stripped 7 bases from V and 1 base from J, with 14 bases between. Per the germline V gene, CDR1 is MNHEY and CDR2 is SVGEGT. CDR3 length: 15 amino acids. CDR3 in amino acids: CASKNGGGSYNEQFF. The DNA for the CDR3 is TGTGCCAGCAAAAACGGAGGGGGATCCTACAATGAGCAGTTCTTC.

This chain joins TRBV3-1 and TRBJ1-4; tentative D call: TRBD1 (6 bases). The CDR3 is 19 amino acids. Trimming left V 4 bases short and J 5 bases short, with 26 bases between. CDR1 and CDR2 from the germline V gene are LGHDT and YNNKEL (reference sequence). The CDR3 protein is CASSPTRIPGGSLNEKLFF. DNA of the CDR3: TGTGCCAGCAGCCCGACAAGGATTCCGGGGGGCAGCCTGAATGAAAAACTGTTTTTT.

This rearrangement joins TRBV5-4 to TRBJ2-1, with TRBD2 identical over 8 bases. CDR1 is SGHNT and CDR2 is YYREEE in the germline V gene (reference sequence). The V gene end was trimmed by 6 bases and the J gene end by 12 bases; junction bases not matched to a gene: 11. The CDR3 length is 13 residues. The CDR3 reads CASTSRASGWQFF. Written as DNA, the CDR3 is TGTGCCAGCACCTCCAGGGCTAGCGGGTGGCAGTTCTTC.

The J gene is TRBJ2-2, the V gene TRBV7-3; 12 bases map to TRBD2. Trimming cost V 5 bases and J 9 bases; bases outside gene matches: 7. This CDR3 comprises 15 residues. The germline gives CDR1 SGHTA, CDR2 FQGTGA. The CDR3 DNA reads as TGTGCCAGCAGCCCTCGACTAGCGGGAGCCCGGGAGCTGTTTTTT. Translated, it gives CASSPRLAGARELFF.

This chain links TRBV29-1 with TRBJ1-1; D gene ambiguous. The CDR3 runs 12 residues. Trimming shortened V by 6 bases and J by 1 base, and 9 bases separated the two germline ends. Germline assignment: CDR1 SQVTM and CDR2 ANQGSEA. As DNA, the CDR3 is TGCAGCGTGGACGACGGGAACACTGAAGCTTTCTTT. It is translated as CSVDDGNTEAFF. Drawing the rest from reference TRBV29-1 and TRBJ1-1, the complete variable domain is SAVISQKPSRDICQRGTSLTIQCQVDSQVTMMFWYRQQPGQSLTLIATANQGSEATYESGFVIDKFPISRPNLTFSTLTVSNMSPEDSSIYLCSVDDGNTEAFFGQGTRLTVV.

The V call is TRBV2, the J call TRBJ2-5; tentatively, D is TRBD1 (7 bases). V was cut by 5 bases and J by 5 bases, with 9 bases left in between. The CDR3 is made up of 12 amino acids. Germline assignment: CDR1 SNHLY and CDR2 FYNNEI. CDR3 amino acids: CASSQGGETQYF. The CDR3 bases are TGTGCCAGCAGTCAGGGGGGCGAGACCCAGTACTTC.

This clonotype was picked up a small number of times. The V gene is TRBV6-5, the J gene TRBJ1-6; D unclear. Germline values: CDR1 MNHEY, CDR2 SVGAGI. The CDR3 length is 12 residues. The V and J ends lost 4 bases and 9 bases respectively, with 7 bases between them. Here the CDR3 reads CASSSPGSPLHF. Here the CDR3 DNA reads TGTGCCAGCAGTTCGCCGGGTTCACCCCTCCACTTT.

The CDR3 sequence: CASSSRGRSTDTQYF. Here the CDR3 DNA reads TGTGCCAGCTCGTCCAGGGGCAGGAGCACAGATACGCAGTATTTT. This chain joins TRBV18 and TRBJ2-3; maybe TRBD1 (6 bases). The CDR3 is made up of 15 amino acids. V lost 6 bases and J 0 bases, leaving 13 bases between the germline ends. Germline loops: CDR1 KGHSH, CDR2 LQKENI.

This chain's CDR3 is CASSEEGGNQPQHF. DNA of the CDR3: TGTGCCAGCAGTGAGGAAGGGGGTAATCAGCCCCAGCATTTT. The J gene is TRBJ1-5, the V gene TRBV2, with a possible D match to TRBD1 (6 bases). V was clipped by 3 bases and J by 4 bases, with 10 bases between them. CDR1 is SNHLY and CDR2 is FYNNEI in the germline V gene. There are 14 residues in the CDR3.

The chain joins TRBV11-1 to TRBJ1-1, with D hard to call. Germline CDR1 reads SGHAT; CDR2 reads FQDESV (reference sequence). The CDR3 length is 13 residues. Trimming shortened V by 7 bases and J by 7 bases, and 16 bases separated the two germline ends. CDR3 DNA: TGTGCCAGCACCCAAACGTGGGGAAGTGAAGCTTTCTTT. Its translation: CASTQTWGSEAFF.

The V call is TRBV2, the J call TRBJ2-6; D may be TRBD2 (5 bases). This CDR3 has 15 residues. V was pared by 6 bases and J by 0 bases, with 9 bases between. Germline CDR1 is SNHLY and CDR2 is FYNNEI. CDR3 region: CASSGLGSGANVLTF. In nucleotides, the CDR3 is TGTGCCAGCAGCGGACTCGGCTCTGGGGCCAACGTCCTGACTTTC.